This T cell receptor beta chain stems from a study of cytomegalovirus exposure and HLA in healthy donors. Study results and limitations: One later analysis reportedly identified an Asian-associated ancestry cluster that showed fewer N-insertions than the approximately 700-donor mean.

PCR involved 60 Vbeta and 13 Jbeta primers. Assay used: immunoSEQ multiplex PCR; TCRdb lists only in-frame clones, some missing. The sample lists around 150,000 clones; roughly 66% were seen once. Germline loops: CDR1 SGDLS, CDR2 YYNGEE. The CDR3 runs 14 residues. In regard to this clone: Its antigen is not identified.

The rearrangement joins TRBV9 to TRBJ2-5; 10 positions match TRBD1. Judging by the DNA end, TRBJ2-7 fits better; the J call may be wrong. The origin of this receptor is an older woman in good health and CMV-seronegative. Sequences were obtained from PBMCs. DNA of the CDR3: TGTGCCAGCAGCGGGGGACAGGGGAACTACGAGCAGTACTTC. This translates into CASSGGQGNYEQYF.